One sample yielded the 14 T cell receptor beta chains listed below, sequenced in a study of OX40 agonist ivuxolimab in advanced cancers. Libraries were prepared by immunoSEQ multiplex PCR; TCRdb keeps only in-frame clonotypes and omits some of them. The data contain around 93,000 clones, just under 90% of them singletons. Sample: CD4+ or CD8+ T cells sorted from blood, taken in a trial of the OX40 agonist ivuxolimab. The receptor source for this set is an adult with an advanced solid tumor such as melanoma, head and neck, liver or kidney cancer.

The chain recombines TRBV9 with TRBJ1-2; D is ambiguous. V was trimmed by 4 bases and J by 4 bases, leaving 17 bases between them. Germline V lookup: CDR1 SGDLS, CDR2 YYNGEE. The CDR3 length is 15 residues. The CDR3 region is CASSPGLHFPYGYTF. The CDR3 region has the DNA TGTGCCAGCAGCCCAGGCTTACACTTCCCCTATGGCTACACCTTC.

The chain couples TRBV5-1 to TRBJ1-2, with TRBD1 as a possible D gene (6 bases). V lost 0 bases, J lost 8 bases, and 23 bases lay in between. The length of the CDR3 is 17 residues. Germline V gene data show CDR1 as SGHRS and CDR2 as YFSETQ. The CDR3 nucleotides read TGCGCCAGCAGCTTGGGGGGGCTAGCCAGGATGAGAGGCGGCTACACCTTC. It yields the protein CASSLGGLARMRGGYTF.

The chain has TRBV12-1 and TRBJ1-3; TRBD1 is taken as the D call from the table, unchecked against the DNA. TRBV12-1 is described as a pseudogene. This CDR3 has 14 amino acids. The DNA of the CDR3 is TGTGCCAGCAGCTCCAGGGTGGAGGGAAACACCATATATTTT. This encodes CASSSRVEGNTIYF.

The chain joins TRBV5-1 to TRBJ1-6; D is uncertain. Between the trimmed V and J ends, which lost 0 bases and 0 bases, there was a span of 13 bases. CDR1 is SGHRS and CDR2 is YFSETQ in the germline V gene. The CDR3 spans 18 residues. The CDR3 DNA reads TGCGCCAGCAGCTTGGTTCTGCAATCAAGCTCCTATAATTCACCCCTCCACTTT. Translating it yields CASSLVLQSSSYNSPLHF.

CDR3 nucleotide sequence: TGTGCCAGCGGTCGGGGGCGGGGGACCGGGGAGCTGTTTTTT. Translating gives CASGRGRGTGELFF. V is TRBV2 and J is TRBJ2-2; D perhaps matches TRBD2 (7 bases). Germline CDR1 SNHLY, CDR2 FYNNEI. The CDR3 covers 14 residues. Trimming shortened V by 8 bases and J by 5 bases, and 15 bases separated the two germline ends.

This clone occurred once. The genes are TRBV9 and TRBJ1-5; tentatively, D is TRBD1 (5 bases). From germline, CDR1 is SGDLS and CDR2 YYNGEE. V was shortened by 3 bases and J by 7 bases, with 11 bases between the two germline ends. This CDR3 is 13 amino acids long. CDR3 DNA sequence: TGTGCCAGCAGCGGGGGACTTCAACAGCCCCAGCATTTT. Translated, it gives CASSGGLQQPQHF.

The chain links TRBV4-1 to TRBJ2-3; 7 nucleotides align to TRBD2. CDR3 length equals 16 residues. The V and J ends lost 1 base and 6 bases, in that order; junction bases with no gene match: 10. Germline CDR1 is MGHRA and CDR2 is YSYEKL. CDR3 protein: CASSQGGRDYWDTQYF. DNA of the CDR3: TGCGCCAGCAGCCAAGGGGGGAGGGACTATTGGGATACGCAGTATTTT.

The genes are TRBV7-2 and TRBJ2-5; 11 bases match TRBD1. Trimming at V came to 1 base and at J to 7 bases, leaving 5 bases not matched to a gene. The length of the CDR3 is 15 residues. In germline, CDR1 is SGHTA, CDR2 FQGNSA. The DNA of the CDR3 is TGTGCCAGCAGCTTAGAGGACAGGGGGCTAGGGACCCAGTACTTC. Translation gives CASSLEDRGLGTQYF. Complete variable domain (other parts from reference TRBV7-2 and TRBJ2-5): GAGVSQSPSNKVTEKGKDVELRCDPISGHTALYWYRQSLGQGLEFLIYFQGNSAPDKSGLPSDRFSAERTGGSVSTLTIQRTQQEDSAVYLCASSLEDRGLGTQYFGPGTRLLVL.

The chain employs TRBV4-2 and TRBJ2-7, with 7 bases lining up with TRBD1. With V trimmed by 0 bases and J by 4 bases, 6 bases remained unmatched. The CDR3 totals 15 residues. Germline assignment: CDR1 LGHNA and CDR2 YNFKEQ. The CDR3 DNA sequence: TGTGCCAGCAGCCAAGACCCCACGACAGGGTACGAGCAGTACTTC. Amino acid sequence: CASSQDPTTGYEQYF.

The chain recombines TRBV6-5 with TRBJ1-4; D is undetermined. The ends were cut back, 2 bases at V and 8 bases at J, with 9 bases in the middle. The CDR3 sequence is 13 residues long. Looked up from germline, CDR1 is MNHEY and CDR2 is SVGAGI. CDR3 sequence reads: CASSYRQGEKLFF. The DNA of the CDR3 is TGTGCCAGCAGTTACCGACAAGGCGAAAAACTGTTTTTT.

This chain uses TRBV10-3 with TRBJ1-3; 7 bases are shared with TRBD1. Looked up from germline, CDR1 is ENHRY and CDR2 is SYGVKD. After removal of 2 bases from V and 11 bases from J, the junction contained 6 bases not matched to a gene. The CDR3 has 13 residues. CDR3 sequence reads: CAISEPDRRAIYF. CDR3 DNA sequence: TGTGCCATCAGTGAGCCGGACAGGAGGGCCATATATTTT.

This sequence joins TRBV4-3 and TRBJ2-1, with D possibly being TRBD2 (7 bases). Trimming removed 0 bases from V and 1 base from J, with 13 bases in between. In germline, CDR1 is LGHNA, CDR2 YSLEER. The CDR3 length is 17 residues. CDR3 amino acids: CASSQDTGGRSYNEQFF. The CDR3 DNA follows: TGCGCCAGCAGCCAAGATACGGGGGGCCGGTCCTACAATGAGCAGTTCTTC.

V and J are TRBV9 and TRBJ2-1; 10 nucleotides match TRBD2. CDR3 size: 15 residues. Per germline, CDR1 SGDLS and CDR2 YYNGEE. V was pared by 4 bases and J by 7 bases, with 8 bases of the junction left unmatched. This CDR3 reads CASSSSGGAGNEQFF. The DNA for the CDR3 is TGTGCCAGCAGCTCCAGCGGGGGGGCCGGTAATGAGCAGTTCTTC.

This clone was counted only a few times. J is TRBJ2-1 and V is TRBV10-2; 12 bases are a match to TRBD2. CDR3 length: 14 amino acids. CDR1 and CDR2 from the germline V gene are WSHSY and SAAADI. J lost 10 bases, V lost 7 bases, and 8 bases had no gene match. DNA of the CDR3: TGCGCCAGCACCTCTAGCGGGAGGGCCGGGGAGCAGTTCTTC. Its translation is CASTSSGRAGEQFF.